This TCR beta chain is drawn from a study of cytomegalovirus exposure and HLA in healthy donors. Study results and limitations: A prior analysis recorded that most TCR beta V segments were productive about 87% or about 30% of the time. Looking again later, the authors saw that most CMV-associated TCR beta chains seemed HLA-restricted. Association of a missense DCLRE1C variant with TCR beta V- and J-gene trimming was reported in a later analysis.

A word on this clone: What it binds is not known.

The CDR3 is 15 amino acids. V shed 6 bases and J 1 base; nucleotides not matched to a gene: 5. Germline V gene data show CDR1 as KGHSH and CDR2 as LQKENI. The PCR contained 60 Vbeta and 13 Jbeta primers. The assay was immunoSEQ multiplex PCR, and TCRdb's table has in-frame clones only and misses some. The data show 170,000 or so clones, around 80% seen once. The receptor was isolated from a man between 18 and 29 years old in good health and CMV-seronegative. This sequence joins TRBV18 and TRBJ2-2; 7 bases line up with TRBD1. Sequencing was performed on PBMCs. CDR3 loop: CASSRRDRNTGELFF. Here the CDR3 DNA reads TGTGCCAGCTCTCGCCGGGACAGGAACACCGGGGAGCTGTTTTTT.